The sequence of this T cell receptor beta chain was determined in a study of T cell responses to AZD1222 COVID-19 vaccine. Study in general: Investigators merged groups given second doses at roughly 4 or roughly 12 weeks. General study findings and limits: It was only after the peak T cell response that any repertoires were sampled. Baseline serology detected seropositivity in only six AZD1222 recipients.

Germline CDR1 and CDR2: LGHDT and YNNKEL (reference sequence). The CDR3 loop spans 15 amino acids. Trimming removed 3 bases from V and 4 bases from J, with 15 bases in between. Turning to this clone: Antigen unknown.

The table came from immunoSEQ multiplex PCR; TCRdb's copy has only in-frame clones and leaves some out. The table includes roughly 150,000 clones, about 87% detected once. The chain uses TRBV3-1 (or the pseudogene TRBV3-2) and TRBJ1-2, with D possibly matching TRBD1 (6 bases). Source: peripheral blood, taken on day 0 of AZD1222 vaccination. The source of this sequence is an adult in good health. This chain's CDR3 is CASSHNRVESYGYTF. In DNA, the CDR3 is TGTGCCAGCAGCCACAACAGGGTTGAGTCCTATGGCTACACCTTC.